Following are 18 T cell receptor beta chains from one sample sequenced in a study of T cells in narcolepsy. Assay used: immunoSEQ multiplex PCR; TCRdb lists only in-frame clones, some missing. The table shows around 25,000 clones, with approximately 77% occurring only once. The sample was memory (CD45RA-) CD4+ T cells from blood. Receptors originate from a human donor in good health.

The gene calls are TRBV6-5 and TRBJ1-1; the D gene is possibly TRBD1 (5 bases). The germline CDR1 and CDR2 sequences are MNHEY and SVGAGI. There are 11 residues in the CDR3. V was shortened by 5 bases and J by 8 bases, with 9 bases between the two germline ends. DNA of the CDR3: TGTGCCAGCAGTCGAGGGGAGGAAGCTTTCTTT. This translates into CASSRGEEAFF.

The chain employs TRBV5-4 and TRBJ1-2; TRBD1 matches at 8 bases. The CDR3 is 15 amino acids. Germline V CDR1 and CDR2: SGHNT, YYREEE (reference sequence). J was trimmed by 7 bases and V by 0 bases; bases with no gene match: 8. CDR3 loop: CASSLAIGQGSGYTF. The CDR3 DNA reads as TGTGCCAGCAGCTTGGCAATAGGACAGGGAAGTGGCTACACCTTC.

This sequence joins TRBV30 and TRBJ2-2; D unresolved. Trimming removed 5 bases from V and 0 bases from J, with 10 bases in between. Per germline, CDR1 GTSNPN and CDR2 SVGIG (reference sequence). There are 14 residues in the CDR3. DNA for the CDR3: TGTGCCTGGGCCCGACTGGCGAACACCGGGGAGCTGTTTTTT. Amino acid sequence: CAWARLANTGELFF.

The V gene is TRBV4-3, the J gene TRBJ2-1; 9 bases are a match to TRBD2. This CDR3 region has 16 residues. The germline gives CDR1 LGHNA, CDR2 YSLEER. The junction had 5 bases not matched to a gene; V was cut back by 5 bases and J by 0 bases. Written as DNA, the CDR3 is TGCGCCAGCAGCAGGAGCGGGGGGTCCTCCTACAATGAGCAGTTCTTC. Translating it yields CASSRSGGSSYNEQFF.

V is TRBV7-6 and J is TRBJ2-3, with 8 nucleotides matching TRBD2. CDR1 SGHVS and CDR2 FNYEAQ come from the germline V gene. The CDR3 runs 16 residues. J gave up 4 bases and V 5 bases, and 11 bases lay outside the gene matches. The CDR3 nucleotides are TGTGCCAGCAGCCCCGGAGACGGGAGGGCCCCAGATACGCAGTATTTT. Translation: CASSPGDGRAPDTQYF.

The gene calls are TRBV9 and TRBJ2-7, with D possibly being TRBD1 (5 bases). Germline CDR1 and CDR2: SGDLS and YYNGEE. Trimming removed 1 base from V and 1 base from J, with 9 bases in between. The CDR3 covers 14 residues. The CDR3 sequence: CASSVQGSSYEQYF. The CDR3 DNA reads TGTGCCAGCAGCGTACAGGGTAGTTCCTACGAGCAGTACTTC.

CDR3 in DNA: TGCAGCGCCTCAGGACAGGGTAGGGAGCAGTTCTTC. It specifies CSASGQGREQFF. The J gene is TRBJ2-1, the V gene TRBV29-1; 8 bases are a match to TRBD1. V dropped 7 bases and J dropped 10; count of bases not matched to a gene: 9. Germline CDR1 and CDR2: SQVTM and ANQGSEA. CDR3 size: 12 residues.

This chain uses TRBV18 with TRBJ2-3, with D perhaps TRBD1 (5 bases). V was trimmed by 2 bases and J by 2 bases, leaving 8 bases between them. The V gene's germline CDR1 is KGHSH and CDR2 LQKENI. There are 14 residues in the CDR3. This CDR3 is CASSPGRATDTQYF. For the CDR3, the DNA is TGTGCCAGCTCACCAGGCAGGGCCACAGATACGCAGTATTTT.

The rearrangement links TRBV11-2 to TRBJ1-2; D unresolved. V dropped 4 bases and J dropped 9 bases, with 18 bases sitting between them. Germline V lookup: CDR1 SGHAT, CDR2 FQNNGV. CDR3 length equals 14 residues. The CDR3 reads CASSSPQAGLRYTF. CDR3 DNA sequence: TGTGCCAGCAGCTCCCCCCAGGCAGGTCTGCGCTACACCTTC.

This clone was seen only a few times. The chain uses TRBV7-8 and TRBJ2-7; 10 bases are a match to TRBD1. The CDR3 sequence is 14 residues long. Germline V gene data show CDR1 as SGHVS and CDR2 as FQNEAQ. The trim removed 5 bases at V and 5 bases at J, leaving 6 bases unmatched. The CDR3 region is CASSTRTGGNEQYF. CDR3 sequence (DNA): TGTGCCAGCAGCACGAGGACAGGGGGTAACGAGCAGTACTTC.

A note on this clone: Its ends do not fully match the called genes, so a read error is possible. This sequence joins TRBV7-7 and TRBJ2-2, with TRBD2 as a possible D gene (6 bases). The CDR3 sequence is 13 residues long. CDR1 and CDR2 from the germline V gene are SSHAT and FNYEAQ (reference sequence). This CDR3 reads CASSSTSTGELFF. CDR3 nucleotides: TGTGCTAGCAGCTCGACTAGTACCGGGGAGCTGTTTTTT.

The chain is built from TRBV2 and TRBJ1-5; D may be TRBD1 (6 bases). There are 15 residues in the CDR3. Germline V gene lookup returns CDR1 SNHLY and CDR2 FYNNEI. The V and J ends lost 5 bases and 2 bases respectively, with 13 bases between them. The CDR3 region is CASSLQGVGNQPQHF. The CDR3 DNA sequence: TGTGCCAGCAGTTTACAGGGTGTTGGCAATCAGCCCCAGCATTTT. Full variable domain (remainder filled in from reference TRBV2 and TRBJ1-5): EPEVTQTPSHQVTQMGQEVILRCVPISNHLYFYWYRQILGQKVEFLVSFYNNEISEKSEIFDDQFSVERPDGSNFTLKIRSTKLEDSAMYFCASSLQGVGNQPQHFGDGTRLSIL.

The chain uses TRBV7-9 and TRBJ2-5; possible D gene TRBD1, 6 bases. Germline loops: CDR1 SEHNR, CDR2 FQNEAQ (reference sequence). CDR3 size: 15 residues. The V end lost 5 bases, the J end lost 5 bases, and 18 bases lay between the germline ends. The CDR3 loop is CASSHPGQSTETQYF. CDR3 nucleotides: TGTGCCAGCAGCCACCCTGGACAGTCTACGGAGACCCAGTACTTC.

The chain recombines TRBV9 with TRBJ2-1, with TRBD2 identical over 9 bases. Losses at the gene ends were 0 bases for V and 8 bases for J; bases not matched to a gene: 12. This CDR3 region has 17 residues. CDR1 and CDR2 (germline): SGDLS, YYNGEE. DNA of the CDR3: TGTGCCAGCAGCGTAGGCGGGAGGGGGATAGGGGACGATGAGCAGTTCTTC. It specifies CASSVGGRGIGDDEQFF.

This clone was observed a few times. The rearrangement links TRBV4-3 to TRBJ1-1; unclear D gene. Trimming took off 4 bases at V and 1 base at J, with 16 bases between the two ends. The CDR3 contains 16 residues. Germline CDR1 LGHNA, CDR2 YSLEER. CDR3 sequence (DNA): TGCGCCAGCAGCCCCAATCAAAACATAGGGAACACTGAAGCTTTCTTT. Its translation is CASSPNQNIGNTEAFF.

This clone was picked up one time. The V and J genes are TRBV30 and TRBJ1-3; D might be TRBD1 (6 bases). Trimming removed 2 bases from V and 2 bases from J, with 16 bases in between. CDR3 size: 16 residues. Germline CDR1 reads GTSNPN; CDR2 reads SVGIG (reference sequence). The chain's CDR3 is CAWSRQNRATGNTIYF. CDR3 DNA: TGTGCCTGGAGTCGCCAAAACAGGGCAACTGGAAACACCATATATTTT.

This chain uses TRBV11-1 with TRBJ1-6; 8 nucleotides agree with TRBD1. Per germline, CDR1 SGHAT and CDR2 FQDESV (reference sequence). The ends lost 3 bases at V and 10 bases at J; junction bases unmatched: 5. The length of the CDR3 is 14 residues. CDR3 in amino acids: CASSLDRAESPLHF. The CDR3 DNA reads as TGTGCCAGCAGCTTGGACAGGGCCGAGTCACCCCTCCACTTT. Looking up the rest from reference TRBV11-1 and TRBJ1-6 gives the full variable domain: EAEVAQSPRYKITEKSQAVAFWCDPISGHATLYWYRQILGQGPELLVQFQDESVVDDSQLPKDRFSAERLKGVDSTLKIQPAELGDSAMYLCASSLDRAESPLHFGNGTRLTVT.

This clone was counted once. This chain links TRBV10-1 with TRBJ1-6; D unresolved. Germline V gene data show CDR1 as WNHNN and CDR2 as SYGVQD (reference sequence). Trimming took off 3 bases at V and 0 bases at J, with 12 bases between the two ends. The CDR3 runs to 17 residues. CDR3 bases: TGCGCCAGCAGTGAAGCCAGTCTTAGCTCCTATAATTCACCCCTCCACTTT. Translating it yields CASSEASLSSYNSPLHF.